The 11 T cell receptor beta chains below all came from one sample that was sequenced in a study of shared clonotypes between healthy human individuals. Naive CD8 cells were CD45RO-negative, positively selected for CCR7, excluding terminally differentiated effector memory CD45RA+ cells. Repertoires were generated with immunoSEQ multiplex PCR, while TCRdb's copy carries only in-frame clones and drops some. This table has 750,000 to 1,000,000 clones, roughly 92% appearing once. Sequenced: naive CD8+ T cells sorted from blood. The receptors originated from a man aged 25-40 years in good health.

V usage is TRBV27 and J usage is TRBJ2-1; D is unclear. Germline CDR1 and CDR2: MNHEY and SMNVEV (reference sequence). This CDR3 contains 12 residues. V gave up 4 bases and J gave up 7 bases, with 8 bases separating them. For the CDR3, the DNA is TGTGCCAGCAGTTCTTTGGGGAATGAGCAGTTCTTC. Its protein product is CASSSLGNEQFF.

V and J are TRBV27 and TRBJ2-1; D may be TRBD2 (5 bases). Trimming shortened V by 7 bases and J by 3 bases, and 16 bases separated the two germline ends. Germline lookup yields CDR1 MNHEY and CDR2 SMNVEV (reference sequence). The CDR3 totals 15 residues. The CDR3 reads CASTVSGGYYNEQFF. As DNA, the CDR3 is TGTGCCAGCACTGTCAGCGGCGGGTACTACAATGAGCAGTTCTTC.

Written as DNA, the CDR3 is TGTGCCAGCAGCTTAGGGGGGGAGGACGAGCAGTACTTC. It encodes CASSLGGEDEQYF. The chain is built from TRBV7-8 and TRBJ2-7, with D tentatively TRBD2 (6 bases). The germline V and J ends were trimmed by 1 base and 5 bases, with 9 bases remaining between them. This CDR3 contains 13 residues. Germline V gives CDR1 SGHVS, CDR2 FQNEAQ.

The chain links TRBV9 to TRBJ2-2; unclear D gene. The CDR3 spans 17 residues. CDR1 and CDR2 from the germline V gene are SGDLS and YYNGEE. Trimming took off 7 bases at V and 3 bases at J, with 22 bases between the two ends. CDR3 loop: CASGVPALGVDTGELFF. The CDR3 region has the DNA TGTGCCAGCGGAGTTCCCGCCCTGGGTGTGGACACCGGGGAGCTGTTTTTT. Full variable domain (remainder filled in from reference TRBV9 and TRBJ2-2): DSGVTQTPKHLITATGQRVTLRCSPRSGDLSVYWYQQSLDQGLQFLIQYYNGEERAKGNILERFSAQQFPDLHSELNLSSLELGDSALYFCASGVPALGVDTGELFFGEGSRLTVL.

The chain has TRBV9 and TRBJ1-2; TRBD1 matches at 8 bases. CDR1 is SGDLS and CDR2 is YYNGEE in the germline V gene. V trimming: 0 bases; J trimming: 4 bases; junction bases outside the gene matches: 11. This CDR3 region has 17 residues. The CDR3 spells CASSVARTGFHSYGYTF. In DNA form, the CDR3 reads TGTGCCAGCAGCGTAGCCCGGACAGGGTTCCACTCCTATGGCTACACCTTC. The full variable domain, completed using reference TRBV9 and TRBJ1-2, is DSGVTQTPKHLITATGQRVTLRCSPRSGDLSVYWYQQSLDQGLQFLIQYYNGEERAKGNILERFSAQQFPDLHSELNLSSLELGDSALYFCASSVARTGFHSYGYTFGSGTRLTVV.

This chain uses TRBV9 with TRBJ2-7; D might be TRBD1 (5 bases). Germline loops: CDR1 SGDLS, CDR2 YYNGEE. This CDR3 comprises 15 residues. Between the trimmed V and J ends, which lost 0 bases and 4 bases, there was a span of 14 bases. As DNA, the CDR3 is TGTGCCAGCAGCGTAGAGCCAGGGTTGATTTACGAGCAGTACTTC. Encoded protein: CASSVEPGLIYEQYF.

This rearrangement joins TRBV7-8 to TRBJ2-7; D tentatively fits TRBD1 or TRBD2 (6 bases each). The V end lost 4 bases, the J end lost 3 bases, and 19 bases lay between the germline ends. The CDR3 extends over 16 amino acids. Germline loops: CDR1 SGHVS, CDR2 FQNEAQ. CDR3 region: CASSSRFTGASYEQYF. The CDR3 DNA reads as TGTGCCAGCAGCTCCAGGTTTACGGGGGCGAGCTACGAGCAGTACTTC.

This clone was found once. The V gene is TRBV27, the J gene TRBJ1-5; D unresolved. This CDR3 region has 16 residues. CDR1 and CDR2 from the germline V gene are MNHEY and SMNVEV (reference sequence). V shed 0 bases and J shed 2 bases, with 11 bases lying between them. The CDR3 sequence is CASSLSLGEGNQPQHF. Here the CDR3 DNA reads TGTGCCAGCAGTTTATCGCTCGGGGAGGGCAATCAGCCCCAGCATTTT.

V usage is TRBV7-8 and J usage is TRBJ1-5, with D tentatively TRBD1 (5 bases). V dropped 5 bases and J dropped 0 bases, with 23 bases sitting between them. Per the germline V gene, CDR1 is SGHVS and CDR2 is FQNEAQ. The CDR3 has 19 residues. The CDR3 loop is CASSHVPEDGAYSNQPQHF. As DNA, the CDR3 is TGTGCCAGCAGCCATGTCCCGGAGGATGGGGCCTATAGCAATCAGCCCCAGCATTTT.

A note on this clone: Other DNA sequences within the sample encode an identical CDR3. V usage is TRBV5-1 and J usage is TRBJ2-3; D is unclear. V shed 3 bases and J shed 0 bases, with 5 bases lying between them. CDR3 size: 13 residues. Germline CDR1 is SGHRS and CDR2 is YFSETQ. CDR3 loop: CASSSTSTDTQYF. The CDR3 nucleotides are TGCGCCAGCAGCTCCACGAGCACAGATACGCAGTATTTT. Full variable domain (missing parts from reference TRBV5-1 and TRBJ2-3): KAGVTQTPRYLIKTRGQQVTLSCSPISGHRSVSWYQQTPGQGLQFLFEYFSETQRNKGNFPGRFSGRQFSNSRSEMNVSTLELGDSALYLCASSSTSTDTQYFGPGTRLTVL.

This chain connects TRBV19 to TRBJ2-4; D could derive from TRBD1 or TRBD2 (5 bases each). Trimming removed 7 bases from V and 7 bases from J, with 14 bases in between. Germline CDR1 and CDR2: LNHDA and SQIVND (reference sequence). The CDR3 is 13 residues long. Written as DNA, the CDR3 is TGTGCCAGTACGAGCGGTAAGGGGAACATTCAGTACTTC. Translating it yields CASTSGKGNIQYF. Supplemented by reference TRBV19 and TRBJ2-4, the full variable domain reads DGGITQSPKYLFRKEGQNVTLSCEQNLNHDAMYWYRQDPGQGLRLIYYSQIVNDFQKGDIAEGYSVSREKKESFPLTVTSAQKNPTAFYLCASTSGKGNIQYFGAGTRLSVL.